A single count supports the clone carrying this TCR beta chain. Its specificity is not known. The data derive from a study of cytomegalovirus exposure and HLA in healthy donors. Overall study: Prior work identified more than 90 million unique TCR beta sequences in approximately 200 million T cells. Whole-study results and caveats: Presence/absence analyses assumed roughly uniform sequencing depth across donors. According to an earlier analysis, most TCR beta V segments yielded productive rearrangements about 87% or about 30% of the time.

PCR amplification relied on 60 Vbeta primers (plus 13 Jbeta primers). Study processing details: There were tens of millions of unique TCR beta chains by a later count, and around 10 million of them were shared. The protocol was immunoSEQ multiplex PCR, while the TCRdb copy is restricted to in-frame clones and leaves out a portion. D and trimming were read from the DNA, whereas the V and J calls and clone size are those reported in that table. The sample lists some 120,000 clones; around 80% were seen once. Germline V lookup: CDR1 MNHEY, CDR2 SMNVEV (reference sequence). This CDR3 has 14 amino acids. V was trimmed by 4 bases and J by 5 bases, leaving 14 bases between them.

Sequenced sample: PBMCs. The V call is TRBV27, the J call TRBJ1-1, with no clear D. This sequence was found in a human donor in good health. The CDR3 DNA is TGTGCCAGCAGTTACAGACATTTAAAAACTGAAGCTTTCTTT. The encoded protein is CASSYRHLKTEAFF.